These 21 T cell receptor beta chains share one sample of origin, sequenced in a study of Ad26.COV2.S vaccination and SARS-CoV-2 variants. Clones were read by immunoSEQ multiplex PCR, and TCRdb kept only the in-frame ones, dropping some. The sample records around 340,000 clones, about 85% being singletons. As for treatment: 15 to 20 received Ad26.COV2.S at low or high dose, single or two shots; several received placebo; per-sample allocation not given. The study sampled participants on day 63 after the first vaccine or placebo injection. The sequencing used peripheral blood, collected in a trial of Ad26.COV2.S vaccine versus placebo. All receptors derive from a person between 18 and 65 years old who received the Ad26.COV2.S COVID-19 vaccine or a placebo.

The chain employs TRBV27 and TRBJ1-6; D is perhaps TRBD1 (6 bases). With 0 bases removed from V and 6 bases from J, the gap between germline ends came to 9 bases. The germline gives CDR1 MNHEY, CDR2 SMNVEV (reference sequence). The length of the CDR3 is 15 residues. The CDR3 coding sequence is TGTGCCAGCAGTTTATCGATAGGGGGTAATTCACCCCTCCACTTT. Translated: CASSLSIGGNSPLHF.

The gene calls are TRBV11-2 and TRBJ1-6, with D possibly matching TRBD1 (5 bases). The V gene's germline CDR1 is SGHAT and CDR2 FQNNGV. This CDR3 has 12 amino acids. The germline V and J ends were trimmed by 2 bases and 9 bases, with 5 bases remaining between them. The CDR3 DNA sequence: TGTGCCAGCAGCTTACAGGGTTCACCCCTCCACTTT. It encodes CASSLQGSPLHF.

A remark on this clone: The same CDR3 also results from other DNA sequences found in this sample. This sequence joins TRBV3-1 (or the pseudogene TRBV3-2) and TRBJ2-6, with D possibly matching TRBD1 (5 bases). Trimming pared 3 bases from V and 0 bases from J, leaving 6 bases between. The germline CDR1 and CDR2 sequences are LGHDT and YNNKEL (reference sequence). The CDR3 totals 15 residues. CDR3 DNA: TGTGCCAGCAGCCAGCAGGGCTCTGGGGCCAACGTCCTGACTTTC. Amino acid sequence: CASSQQGSGANVLTF.

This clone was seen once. The CDR3 spells CASSRTYEQYF. CDR3 nucleotides: TGTGCCAGCAGCCGGACCTACGAGCAGTACTTC. The chain is built from TRBV12-3 or TRBV12-4 and TRBJ2-7; D is undetermined. The CDR3 has 11 amino acids. Between the trimmed V and J ends, which lost 6 bases and 2 bases, there was a span of 5 bases.

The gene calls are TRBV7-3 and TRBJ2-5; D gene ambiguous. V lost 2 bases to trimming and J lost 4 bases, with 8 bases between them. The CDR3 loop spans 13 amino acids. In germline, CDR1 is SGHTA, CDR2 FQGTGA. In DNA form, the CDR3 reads TGTGCCAGCAGCTTATCGCCGGGAGAGACCCAGTACTTC. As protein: CASSLSPGETQYF.

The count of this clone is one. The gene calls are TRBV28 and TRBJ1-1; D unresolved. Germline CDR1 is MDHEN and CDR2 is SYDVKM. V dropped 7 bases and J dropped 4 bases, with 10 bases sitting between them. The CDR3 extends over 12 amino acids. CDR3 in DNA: TGTGCCAGCACCCTTCTCGGCACTGAAGCTTTCTTT. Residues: CASTLLGTEAFF.

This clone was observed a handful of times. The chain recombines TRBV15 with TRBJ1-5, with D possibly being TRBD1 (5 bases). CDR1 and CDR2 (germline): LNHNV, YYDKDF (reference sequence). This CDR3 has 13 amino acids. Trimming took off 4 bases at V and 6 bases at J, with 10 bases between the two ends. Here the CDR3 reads CATSTRRGQPQHF. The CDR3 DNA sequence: TGTGCCACCAGCACGCGGAGGGGTCAGCCCCAGCATTTT.

The CDR3 DNA is TGTGCCAGCAGTCTGAGCGGGAGCTTTTCCTACGAGCAGTACTTC. Protein product: CASSLSGSFSYEQYF. The chain carries TRBV27 and TRBJ2-7, with 8 positions matching TRBD2. V shed 5 bases, J shed 1 base, and the junction held 7 bases outside the gene matches. The germline V gene encodes CDR1 MNHEY and CDR2 SMNVEV (reference sequence). The CDR3 runs 15 residues.

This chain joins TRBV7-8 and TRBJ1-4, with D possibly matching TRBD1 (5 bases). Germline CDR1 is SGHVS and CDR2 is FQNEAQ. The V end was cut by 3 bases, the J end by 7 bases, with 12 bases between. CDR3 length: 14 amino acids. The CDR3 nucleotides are TGTGCCAGCAGCTTTCATAGGGGTGGTGAAAAACTGTTTTTT. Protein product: CASSFHRGGEKLFF.

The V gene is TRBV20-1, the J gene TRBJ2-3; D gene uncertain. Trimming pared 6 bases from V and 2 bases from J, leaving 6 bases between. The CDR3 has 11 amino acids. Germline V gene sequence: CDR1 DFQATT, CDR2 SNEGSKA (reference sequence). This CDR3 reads CSANPTDTQYF. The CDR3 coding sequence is TGCAGTGCAAACCCCACAGATACGCAGTATTTT.

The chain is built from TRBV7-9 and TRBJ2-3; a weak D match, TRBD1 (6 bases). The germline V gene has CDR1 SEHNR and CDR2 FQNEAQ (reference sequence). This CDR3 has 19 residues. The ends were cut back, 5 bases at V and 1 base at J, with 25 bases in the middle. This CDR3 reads CASSLRPGHTPQGTDTQYF. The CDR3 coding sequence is TGTGCCAGCAGCCTCAGACCGGGACATACCCCCCAGGGCACAGATACGCAGTATTTT.

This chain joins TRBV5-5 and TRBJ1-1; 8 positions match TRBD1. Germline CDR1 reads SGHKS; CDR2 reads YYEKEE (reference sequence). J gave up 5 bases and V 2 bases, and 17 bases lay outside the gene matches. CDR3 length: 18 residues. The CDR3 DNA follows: TGTGCCAGCAGCTTCTCGGCAGGGGGCACTAGGATGGAGACTGAAGCTTTCTTT. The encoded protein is CASSFSAGGTRMETEAFF.

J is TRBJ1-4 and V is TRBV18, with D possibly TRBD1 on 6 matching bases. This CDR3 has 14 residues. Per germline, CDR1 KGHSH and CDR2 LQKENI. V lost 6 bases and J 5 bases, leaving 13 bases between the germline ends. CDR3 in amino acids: CASSPGGLNEKLFF. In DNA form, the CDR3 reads TGTGCCAGCTCCCCGGGGGGCCTGAATGAAAAACTGTTTTTT.

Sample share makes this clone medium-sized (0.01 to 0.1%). CDR3 sequence (DNA): TGTGCCAGCAGCCAAGATTCGGGGAGTAGCTACAATGAGCAGTTCTTC. Protein product: CASSQDSGSSYNEQFF. The V gene is TRBV4-2, the J gene TRBJ2-1; D is perhaps TRBD2 (5 bases). Germline CDR1 reads LGHNA; CDR2 reads YNFKEQ. V was shortened by 0 bases and J by 3 bases, with 12 bases between the two germline ends. CDR3 length: 16 residues.

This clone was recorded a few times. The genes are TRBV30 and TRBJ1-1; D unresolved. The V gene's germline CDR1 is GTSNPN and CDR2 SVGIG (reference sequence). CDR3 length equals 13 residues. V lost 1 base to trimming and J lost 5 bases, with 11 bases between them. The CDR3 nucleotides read TGTGCCTGGAGTGGTCTGGGCGCAACTGAAGCTTTCTTT. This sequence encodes CAWSGLGATEAFF.

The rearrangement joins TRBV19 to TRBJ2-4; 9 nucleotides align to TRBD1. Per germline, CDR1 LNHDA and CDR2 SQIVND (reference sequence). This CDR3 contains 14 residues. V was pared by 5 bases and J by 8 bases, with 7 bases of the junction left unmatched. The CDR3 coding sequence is TGTGCCAGTAGTCTTACGGGACAGGGCGACATTCAGTACTTC. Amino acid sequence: CASSLTGQGDIQYF.

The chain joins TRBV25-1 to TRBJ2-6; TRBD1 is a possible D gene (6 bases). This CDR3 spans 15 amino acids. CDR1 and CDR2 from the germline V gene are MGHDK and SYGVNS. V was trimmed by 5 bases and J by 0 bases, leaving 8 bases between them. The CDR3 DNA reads TGTGCCAGCAGTTTGACAGGCTCTGGGGCCAACGTCCTGACTTTC. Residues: CASSLTGSGANVLTF.

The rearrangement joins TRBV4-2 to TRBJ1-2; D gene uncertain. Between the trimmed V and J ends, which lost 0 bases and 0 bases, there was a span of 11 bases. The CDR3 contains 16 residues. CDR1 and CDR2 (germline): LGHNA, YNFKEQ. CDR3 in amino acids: CASSQETPRANYGYTF. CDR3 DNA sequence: TGTGCCAGCAGCCAAGAGACACCAAGGGCTAACTATGGCTACACCTTC.

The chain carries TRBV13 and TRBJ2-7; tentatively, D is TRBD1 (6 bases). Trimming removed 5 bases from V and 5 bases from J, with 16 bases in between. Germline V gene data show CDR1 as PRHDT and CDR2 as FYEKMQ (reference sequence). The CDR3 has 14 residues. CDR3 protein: CASSIWTVSHEQYF. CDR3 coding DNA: TGTGCCAGCAGCATCTGGACAGTTAGCCACGAGCAGTACTTC.

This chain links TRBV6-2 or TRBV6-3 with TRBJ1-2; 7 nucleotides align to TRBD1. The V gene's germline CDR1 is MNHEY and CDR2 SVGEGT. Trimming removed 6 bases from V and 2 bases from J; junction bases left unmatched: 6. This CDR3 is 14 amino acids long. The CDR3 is CASSPGGLNYGYTF. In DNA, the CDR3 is TGTGCCAGCAGCCCAGGGGGGCTAAACTATGGCTACACCTTC.

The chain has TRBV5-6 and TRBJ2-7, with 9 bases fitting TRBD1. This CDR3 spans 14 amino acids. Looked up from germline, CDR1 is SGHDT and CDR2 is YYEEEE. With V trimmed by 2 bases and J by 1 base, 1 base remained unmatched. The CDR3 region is CASSFGTGSYEQYF. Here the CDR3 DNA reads TGTGCCAGCAGCTTCGGGACAGGGTCCTACGAGCAGTACTTC.